A selection of T cell receptor beta chains follows, all from one sample in a study of T cells in Graves' hyperthyroidism and ophthalmopathy. TCRdb fed the multiplex PCR reads into MiXCR, producing one record per CDR3 protein. The sample shows around 600,000 distinct CDR3 sequences, 15% to 18% of them seen only once. The sequencing sample was made of blood. The receptors were sampled from a woman aged 25-40 years with Graves' hyperthyroidism. Both conserved end residues are trimmed from each CDR3. Expanded clones get a size class; other rows say once, few or many, or leave the size out.

v_call clone_size cdr3_aa
TRBV24-1 many ATSDGNRGPTDTQY
TRBV11-2 many ASSRDRQETQY
TRBV7-2 many ASSLNGGDTQY
TRBV10-3 - AISGTADRGGETQY
TRBV27 few ASSKEGGGSEQY
TRBV28 many ASKELADSYEQY
TRBV27 few ACSSYSVTSALSTDTQY
TRBV28 many ASRIEQGARNQPQH
TRBV29-1 few SVGRTGGQDTQY
TRBV5-4 - ASSLDRGYSGANVLT
TRBV19 - ASSLSSLGQSGTGELF
TRBV29-1 few SSGGDGYGYT
TRBV20-1 - SARRALGGSSSYNEQF
TRBV27 - ASSPLQPDRDGGYT
TRBV4-1 - ASSQIRDTEAF
TRBV6-1 many ASSETGLSYEQY
TRBV20-1 many SASGTPTDTQY
TRBV20-1 many SGRGDIQY
TRBV7-9 many ASSLSGLEQF
TRBV20-1 - NASDRGPGNTIY
TRBV6-1 many ASNVAGVSQPQH
TRBV7-9 - ASSTLGGESGELF
TRBV3-1 many ASSLSGTSPYNEQF
TRBV7-2 - ASRLSSVEDIQY
TRBV15 once ATSPRGGADTQY
TRBV7-9 - ASSHPGLAGGPSESYNEQF
TRBV5-1 - ASRIGGLTYEQY
TRBV2 many ASSDEPAFGTGYT
TRBV3-1 - ASSQDAGPRL
TRBV5-1 many ASSLQRNTGELF
TRBV12-3/TRBV12-4 many ASSPSGREDEQF
TRBV19 - ASSMDPSGSSYEQY
TRBV12-3/TRBV12-4 many ASSSQGGGELF
TRBV4-1 - ASSQGGSGDEQY
TRBV29-1 many SLSGGSNEQF
TRBV30 many AWTQSSAVEAF
TRBV19 - ASSISSTGGYNEQF
TRBV6-1 many ASKFRAVSYNEQF
TRBV12-3/TRBV12-4 many ASSAKREVLAKNIQY
TRBV19 - ASKQDQNTGELF
TRBV7-2 many ASSPYPSYEQY
TRBV30 - AWKTRGGTGSYEQY
TRBV20-1 many SVVHGIGGSNTGELF
TRBV20-1 few SARGEHEAKNIQY
TRBV28 many ASHGRPLIEAF
TRBV12-5 - ASGLGSGETQY